In this sample, the clone carrying this T cell receptor beta chain turned up a few times. The antigen remains unidentified. The sequenced template was cDNA made from the entire isolated RNA. TCRdb's table, derived via immunoSEQ multiplex PCR, lists solely in-frame clones and lacks some. This sample has a few hundred thousand clones, with about 15% found just once. The J segment lost 10 bases and the V segment lost 0 bases, leaving 8 bases of the junction unmatched. Looked up from germline, CDR1 is MNHEY and CDR2 is SVGAGI. The CDR3 is 16 amino acids. Purity (above 98%) was reached by all sorted populations. The data originate from a study of beta chain features in type 1 diabetes. Study-wide background: Age, gender, cell numbers and subset yield matched between patients and controls. Study-level findings and limits: Moderate yet significant TCRB CDR3 shortening was seen in Type 1 diabetes patients in all four CD4+ subsets.

The sample consisted of naive CD4+ T cells from blood. The chain uses TRBV6-5 and TRBJ2-1, with 11 bases lining up with TRBD2. The sequence was collected from a man aged 18-30 years with type 1 diabetes. CDR3 bases: TGTGCCAGCAGTTACTCGTCGGCTAGCGGGGGGTACGAGCAGTTCTTC. It encodes CASSYSSASGGYEQFF.